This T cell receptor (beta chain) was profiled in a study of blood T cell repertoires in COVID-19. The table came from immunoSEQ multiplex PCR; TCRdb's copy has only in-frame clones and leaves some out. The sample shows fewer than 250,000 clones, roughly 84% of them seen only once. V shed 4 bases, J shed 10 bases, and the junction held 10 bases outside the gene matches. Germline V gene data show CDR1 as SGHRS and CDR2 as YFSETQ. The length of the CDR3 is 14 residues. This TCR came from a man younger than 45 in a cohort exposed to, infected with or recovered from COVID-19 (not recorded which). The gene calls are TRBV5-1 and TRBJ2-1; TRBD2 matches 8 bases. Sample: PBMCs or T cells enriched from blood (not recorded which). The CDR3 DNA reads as TGCGCCAGCAGCAATCCGCTAGCGGGCGAGGAGCAGTTCTTC. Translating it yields CASSNPLAGEEQFF.